Below are 7 T cell receptor beta chains sequenced from a single sample in a study of breast tumors, draining lymph nodes, adjacent tissues. Axillary draining lymph nodes of breast cancer patients supplied the node samples. TCRdb passed the multiplex PCR reads through MiXCR, listing each CDR3 protein once. The table lists approximately 210,000 distinct CDR3 sequences, around 32% of them singletons, with approximately 1.5% in the top ten. The specimen was axillary lymph node tissue. The receptors were sampled from a female donor with breast cancer. Some clones in this sample may be carry-over from other donors' samples.

This clonotype was counted a single time. This rearrangement joins TRBV7-2 to TRBJ2-6; TRBD1 matches at 8 bases. From germline, CDR1 is SGHTA and CDR2 FQGNSA. Trimming removed 0 bases from V and 2 bases from J; junction bases left unmatched: 6. The CDR3 runs 18 residues. The DNA of the CDR3 is TGTGCCAGCAGCTTAGCGCAGGGGGCTGCGACTGGGGCCAACGTCCTGACTTTC. Amino acids: CASSLAQGAATGANVLTF.

This clonotype was seen only a few times. The chain is built from TRBV28 and TRBJ2-7, with TRBD1 as a possible D gene (6 bases). Germline CDR1 MDHEN, CDR2 SYDVKM. Trimming cost V 6 bases and J 1 base, with 16 bases left between them. This CDR3 comprises 15 residues. The chain's CDR3 is CASRKQGSTSYEQYF. In nucleotides, the CDR3 is TGTGCCAGCAGAAAACAGGGCTCGACATCCTACGAGCAGTACTTC. Full variable domain (remainder filled in from reference TRBV28 and TRBJ2-7): DVKVTQSSRYLVKRTGEKVFLECVQDMDHENMFWYRQDPGLGLRLIYFSYDVKMKEKGDIPEGYSVSREKKERFSLILESASTNQTSMYLCASRKQGSTSYEQYFGPGTRLTVT.

This chain joins TRBV9 and TRBJ1-1; TRBD1 is a possible D gene (6 bases). Germline CDR1 is SGDLS and CDR2 is YYNGEE. The CDR3 runs to 15 residues. Trimming cost V 3 bases and J 5 bases, with 17 bases left between them. CDR3: CASSGTQGAITEAFF. The DNA of the CDR3 is TGTGCCAGCAGCGGAACACAGGGAGCAATTACTGAAGCTTTCTTT. Complete variable domain (other parts from reference TRBV9 and TRBJ1-1): DSGVTQTPKHLITATGQRVTLRCSPRSGDLSVYWYQQSLDQGLQFLIQYYNGEERAKGNILERFSAQQFPDLHSELNLSSLELGDSALYFCASSGTQGAITEAFFGQGTRLTVV.

This clonotype has ten or more counts. The V and J genes are TRBV6-1 and TRBJ1-4, with D possibly TRBD1 on 5 matching bases. V was shortened by 5 bases and J by 5 bases, with 12 bases between the two germline ends. The V gene's germline CDR1 is MNHNS and CDR2 SASEGT. The CDR3 is made up of 14 amino acids. The CDR3 sequence is CASSTGTANEKLFF. In DNA, the CDR3 is TGTGCCAGCAGTACCGGGACGGCCAATGAAAAACTGTTTTTT.

A word on this clonotype: A read error may account for a junction end that differs from germline. This chain connects TRBV7-8 to TRBJ1-2, with 9 bases that match TRBD1. The CDR3 is 15 amino acids. Germline V lookup: CDR1 SGHVS, CDR2 FQNEAQ. CDR3: CASSPRQGGPYGYPF. The CDR3 DNA reads as TGTGCCAGCAGCCCAAGACAGGGGGGGCCTTATGGCTACCCCTTC.

This clonotype occurred many times. The chain carries TRBV5-1 and TRBJ2-1; either TRBD1 or TRBD2 may supply D (7 bases each). In germline, CDR1 is SGHRS, CDR2 YFSETQ. With 4 bases removed from V and 4 bases from J, the gap between germline ends came to 18 bases. This CDR3 region has 16 residues. For the CDR3, the DNA is TGCGCCAGCAGCGCGGAGCAGGGGGGGGTTTACAATGAGCAGTTCTTC. Amino acids: CASSAEQGGVYNEQFF.

The chain combines TRBV9 with TRBJ2-6; D call uncertain. Between the trimmed V and J ends, which lost 0 bases and 0 bases, there was a span of 7 bases. The CDR3 has 16 residues. CDR1 SGDLS and CDR2 YYNGEE come from the germline V gene. The CDR3 loop reads CASSVGVISGANVLTF. DNA of the CDR3: TGTGCCAGCAGCGTAGGGGTTATCTCTGGGGCCAACGTCCTGACTTTC.